Below are 20 T cell receptor beta chains sequenced from a single sample in a study of CD8+CD57+ T cells in acquired aplastic anemia. For CDR3 and TCR beta VDJ profiling, genomic DNA was the template used. TCRdb independently ran MiXCR on the reads; one entry per CDR3 protein. This repertoire shows 450,000 to 600,000 distinct CDR3 sequences, about a third found once; its top ten account for 0.7% to 1%. An expansion of CD8+CD57+ cells by flow cytometry had been shown in patients chosen for sequencing. Sequenced material: sorted CD4+, CD8+, or CD8+CD57+ T cells (not recorded which) from PBMCs. The receptor set was obtained from a human donor with aplastic anemia.

This chain joins TRBV6-1 and TRBJ1-1; 7 bases are a match to TRBD1. The CDR3 has 14 residues. Germline V gives CDR1 MNHNS, CDR2 SASEGT. Unmatched junction bases numbered 8, after V lost 5 bases and J lost 5 bases. For the CDR3, the DNA is TGTGCCAGCAGTCAGTCAGGGGGTGGGACTGAAGCTTTCTTT. Translated, it gives CASSQSGGGTEAFF.

In its sample, this clonotype was seen many times. The V call is TRBV20-1, the J call TRBJ1-6; D call uncertain. The V end was cut by 3 bases, the J end by 2 bases, with 11 bases between. Germline V gene lookup returns CDR1 DFQATT and CDR2 SNEGSKA (reference sequence). The length of the CDR3 is 15 residues. In nucleotides, the CDR3 is TGCAGTGCTAGCGTCCCGGCTCCCTATAATTCACCCCTCCACTTT. Translating it yields CSASVPAPYNSPLHF.

This clonotype was counted ten times or more. The J gene is TRBJ2-3, the V gene TRBV7-3; D unclear. Germline V gene sequence: CDR1 SGHTA, CDR2 FQGTGA. The CDR3 is 15 amino acids. Trimming removed 0 bases from V and 1 base from J, with 8 bases in between. The CDR3 spells CASSLTNLGTDTQYF. As DNA, the CDR3 is TGTGCCAGCAGCTTAACGAACCTCGGCACAGATACGCAGTATTTT. Variable domain in full (rest from reference TRBV7-3 and TRBJ2-3): GAGVSQTPSNKVTEKGKYVELRCDPISGHTALYWYRQSLGQGPEFLIYFQGTGAADDSGLPNDRFFAVRPEGSVSTLKIQRTERGDSAVYLCASSLTNLGTDTQYFGPGTRLTVL.

The V and J genes are TRBV5-1 and TRBJ1-1; D gene unclear. The CDR3 covers 14 residues. Germline V lookup: CDR1 SGHRS, CDR2 YFSETQ. Trimming removed 0 bases from V and 2 bases from J, with 8 bases in between. CDR3 DNA sequence: TGCGCCAGCAGCTTGGAGGTGGGAAACACTGAAGCTTTCTTT. It codes for CASSLEVGNTEAFF. The full variable domain, rest sourced from reference TRBV5-1 and TRBJ1-1, is KAGVTQTPRYLIKTRGQQVTLSCSPISGHRSVSWYQQTPGQGLQFLFEYFSETQRNKGNFPGRFSGRQFSNSRSEMNVSTLELGDSALYLCASSLEVGNTEAFFGQGTRLTVV.

The table lists this clonotype with many counts. The genes are TRBV25-1 and TRBJ2-3; 10 bases are a match to TRBD2. This CDR3 is built from 17 residues. Germline V gene data show CDR1 as MGHDK and CDR2 as SYGVNS. The V segment lost 1 base and the J segment 3 bases; nucleotides outside the gene matches: 7. The CDR3 here is CASSESPSGSYTDTQYF. The CDR3 coding sequence is TGTGCCAGCAGTGAATCGCCTAGCGGGAGTTATACAGATACGCAGTATTTT.

Points on this clonotype: This may arise from a read error, as a much more abundant clone is one base away. Here the CDR3 omits its conserved ending phenylalanine or tryptophan, so a read error is the likely source. This chain connects TRBV5-1 to TRBJ2-7, with D perhaps TRBD2 (6 bases). Deletions cut 1 base from V and 0 bases from J, with 8 bases between. CDR3 size: 14 residues. The germline CDR1 and CDR2 sequences are SGHRS and YFSETQ. The CDR3 DNA sequence: TGCGCCAGCAGCTTGCACGGGAGCTCCTACGAGCAGTACTCC. Translating gives CASSLHGSSYEQYS.

The chain links TRBV29-1 to TRBJ2-3; D is perhaps TRBD2 (5 bases). V dropped 4 bases and J dropped 1 base, with 9 bases sitting between them. The germline V gene has CDR1 SQVTM and CDR2 ANQGSEA. The CDR3 spans 13 residues. Here the CDR3 reads CSVGGSGTDTQYF. CDR3 in DNA: TGCAGCGTTGGAGGTAGCGGCACAGATACGCAGTATTTT.

The chain has TRBV18 and TRBJ2-1; D is perhaps TRBD2 (6 bases). In germline, CDR1 is KGHSH, CDR2 LQKENI. V shed 2 bases and J shed 0 bases, with 11 bases lying between them. This CDR3 region has 16 residues. CDR3 in DNA: TGTGCCAGCTCACCATCCGCGGGGAGCTCCTACAATGAGCAGTTCTTC. It codes for CASSPSAGSSYNEQFF.

The rearrangement uses TRBV12-3 or TRBV12-4 and TRBJ2-3; 9 nucleotides align to TRBD2. The CDR3 length is 14 residues. With V trimmed by 6 bases and J by 2 bases, 3 bases remained unmatched. For the CDR3, the DNA is TGTGCCAGCAGCGGACTAGCGTACACAGATACGCAGTATTTT. It translates to CASSGLAYTDTQYF.

This clonotype appeared many times. The V call is TRBV15, the J call TRBJ2-7, with D tentatively TRBD1 (5 bases). Germline-derived CDR1 and CDR2 are LNHNV and YYDKDF (reference sequence). Trimming shortened V by 0 bases and J by 2 bases, and 14 bases separated the two germline ends. The CDR3 runs 16 residues. CDR3 in amino acids: CATSRDPGSATYEQYF. The DNA of the CDR3 is TGTGCCACCAGCAGAGATCCAGGGTCCGCCACCTACGAGCAGTACTTC.

The rearrangement joins TRBV19 to TRBJ1-6, with D possibly being TRBD1 (6 bases). The CDR3 contains 15 residues. CDR1 is LNHDA, CDR2 SQIVND, per germline (reference sequence). Trimming pared 8 bases from V and 10 bases from J, leaving 21 bases between. DNA for the CDR3: TGTGCCAGTCATGGGGGCCGGGGGTTTAAGTCACCCCTCCACTTT. This encodes CASHGGRGFKSPLHF.

This clonotype was observed many times. The V call is TRBV7-2, the J call TRBJ1-6; no reliable D call. CDR3 size: 11 residues. The V gene's germline CDR1 is SGHTA and CDR2 FQGNSA. V gave up 5 bases and J gave up 8 bases, with 4 bases separating them. Here the CDR3 DNA reads TGTGCCAGCAGCAGGGATTCACCCCTCCACTTT. This gives the protein CASSRDSPLHF.

This clonotype has ten or more counts. Compared with germline, one end of the junction differs, possibly owing to a read error. The rearrangement links TRBV5-1 to TRBJ1-2; D remains unclear. Germline V gives CDR1 SGHRS, CDR2 YFSETQ. This CDR3 comprises 12 residues. CDR3 nucleotide sequence: TGCGCCAGCAGGTTGGGCGAGACTGGCTACACCTTC. Protein sequence: CASRLGETGYTF.

This clonotype was seen at least ten times. CDR3 protein: CASSESDYSNQPQHF. For the CDR3, the DNA is TGTGCCAGCAGTGAATCGGATTATAGCAATCAGCCCCAGCATTTT. The chain couples TRBV25-1 to TRBJ1-5; D not resolved. Germline V gene sequence: CDR1 MGHDK, CDR2 SYGVNS. This CDR3 has 15 residues. The V gene lost 1 base and the J gene lost 0 bases, with 7 bases spanning the gap. Complete variable domain (other parts from reference TRBV25-1 and TRBJ1-5): EADIYQTPRYLVIGTGKKITLECSQTMGHDKMYWYQQDPGMELHLIHYSYGVNSTEKGDLSSESTVSRIRTEHFPLTLESARPSHTSQYLCASSESDYSNQPQHFGDGTRLSIL.

This clonotype appeared a few times. The chain combines TRBV5-8 with TRBJ1-2; D perhaps matches TRBD1 (5 bases). Trimming took 4 bases from V and 8 from J, leaving 21 bases between them. The CDR3 length is 15 residues. Germline assignment: CDR1 SGHTS and CDR2 YDEGEE. DNA for the CDR3: TGTGCCAGCAGCGACCCGGAGAAGGGGCGATTCGGCTACACCTTC. Translation: CASSDPEKGRFGYTF.

This clonotype was seen repeatedly, ten times or more. The chain links TRBV2 to TRBJ1-4; D is possibly TRBD1 (6 bases). The V gene's germline CDR1 is SNHLY and CDR2 FYNNEI. This CDR3 is built from 14 residues. Trimming cost V 5 bases and J 5 bases, with 12 bases left between them. The CDR3, as DNA: TGTGCCAGCAGTCTACAGGGAGCCAATGAAAAACTGTTTTTT. It yields the protein CASSLQGANEKLFF.

This chain uses TRBV12-3 or TRBV12-4 with TRBJ1-6; possible D gene TRBD1, 5 bases. Trimming shortened V by 2 bases and J by 6 bases, and 8 bases separated the two germline ends. CDR3 length: 14 residues. The CDR3 nucleotides are TGTGCCAGCAGTTTATCAGGGTTTAATTCACCCCTCCACTTT. Translated: CASSLSGFNSPLHF.

Only one count was recorded for this clonotype. The chain combines TRBV2 with TRBJ2-7; 9 bases align to TRBD1. Germline CDR1 and CDR2: SNHLY and FYNNEI. This CDR3 is 13 amino acids long. The V gene end was trimmed by 6 bases and the J gene end by 7 bases; junction bases not matched to a gene: 7. DNA of the CDR3: TGTGCCAGCAGAGACAGGGGGTTGGGGGAGCAGTACTTC. Its protein is CASRDRGLGEQYF.

This clonotype was detected many times. The chain has TRBV2 and TRBJ2-7; possible D gene TRBD1, 6 bases. Looked up from germline, CDR1 is SNHLY and CDR2 is FYNNEI. This CDR3 contains 12 residues. V gave up 9 bases and J gave up 6 bases, with 15 bases separating them. The CDR3 bases are TGTGCCAGTACGGCAGGGGCTCCCGAGCAGTACTTC. Protein sequence: CASTAGAPEQYF.

This clonotype came up a few times. The rearrangement uses TRBV20-1 and TRBJ2-7; 11 bases align to TRBD2. The CDR3 consists of 14 residues. V shed 5 bases and J 9 bases; nucleotides not matched to a gene: 12. CDR1 is DFQATT and CDR2 is SNEGSKA in the germline V gene (reference sequence). CDR3 residues: CSARDTLAGALQYF. The CDR3 nucleotides are TGCAGTGCTCGGGACACACTAGCGGGGGCATTGCAGTACTTC.